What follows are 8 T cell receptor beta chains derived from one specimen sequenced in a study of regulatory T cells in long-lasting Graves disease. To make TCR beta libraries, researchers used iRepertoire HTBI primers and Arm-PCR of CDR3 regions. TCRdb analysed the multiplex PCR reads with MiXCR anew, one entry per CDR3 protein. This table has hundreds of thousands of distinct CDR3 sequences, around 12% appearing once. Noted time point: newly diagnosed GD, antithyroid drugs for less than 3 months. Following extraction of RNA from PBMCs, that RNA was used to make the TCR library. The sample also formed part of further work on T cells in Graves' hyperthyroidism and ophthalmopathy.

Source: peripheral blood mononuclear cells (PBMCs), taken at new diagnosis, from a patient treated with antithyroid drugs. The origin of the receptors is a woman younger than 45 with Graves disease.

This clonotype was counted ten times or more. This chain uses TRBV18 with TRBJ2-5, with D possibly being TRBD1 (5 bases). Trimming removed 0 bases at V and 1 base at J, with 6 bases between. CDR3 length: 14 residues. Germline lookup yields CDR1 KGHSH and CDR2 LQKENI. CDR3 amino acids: CASSPPTAQETQYF. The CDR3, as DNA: TGTGCCAGCTCACCACCGACAGCCCAAGAGACCCAGTACTTC.

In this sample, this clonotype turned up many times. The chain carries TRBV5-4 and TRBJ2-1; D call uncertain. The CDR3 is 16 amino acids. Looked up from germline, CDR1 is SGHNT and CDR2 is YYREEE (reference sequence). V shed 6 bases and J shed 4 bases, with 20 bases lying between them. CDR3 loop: CASTPSLARSYNEQFF. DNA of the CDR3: TGTGCCAGCACCCCCAGTTTGGCTAGGTCTTACAATGAGCAGTTCTTC.

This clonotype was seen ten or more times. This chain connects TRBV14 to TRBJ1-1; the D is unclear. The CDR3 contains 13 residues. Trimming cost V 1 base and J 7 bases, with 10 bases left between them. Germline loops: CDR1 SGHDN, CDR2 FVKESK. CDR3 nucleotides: TGTGCCAGCAGCCAAGTTATCGTAGGTGAAGCTTTCTTT. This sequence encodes CASSQVIVGEAFF. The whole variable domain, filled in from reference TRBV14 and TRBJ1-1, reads EAGVTQFPSHSVIEKGQTVTLRCDPISGHDNLYWYRRVMGKEIKFLLHFVKESKQDESGMPNNRFLAERTGGTYSTLKVQPAELEDSGVYFCASSQVIVGEAFFGQGTRLTVV.

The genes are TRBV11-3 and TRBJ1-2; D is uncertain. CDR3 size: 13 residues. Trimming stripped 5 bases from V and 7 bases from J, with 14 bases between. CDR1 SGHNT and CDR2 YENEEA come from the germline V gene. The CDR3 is CASSTRTALGYTF. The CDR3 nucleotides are TGTGCCAGCAGCACCCGGACGGCCCTTGGCTACACCTTC.

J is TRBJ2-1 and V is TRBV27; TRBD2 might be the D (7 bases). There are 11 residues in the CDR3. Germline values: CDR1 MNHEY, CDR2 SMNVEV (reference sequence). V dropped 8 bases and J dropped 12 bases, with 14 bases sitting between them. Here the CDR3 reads CASAEGGGQFF. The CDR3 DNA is TGTGCCAGCGCAGAGGGAGGGGGGCAGTTCTTC.

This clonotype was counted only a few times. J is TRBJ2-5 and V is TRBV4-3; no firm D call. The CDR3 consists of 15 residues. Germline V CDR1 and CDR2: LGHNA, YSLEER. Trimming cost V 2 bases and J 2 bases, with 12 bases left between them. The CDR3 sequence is CASSQTGRIQETQYF. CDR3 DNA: TGCGCCAGCAGCCAAACCGGACGGATACAAGAGACCCAGTACTTC.

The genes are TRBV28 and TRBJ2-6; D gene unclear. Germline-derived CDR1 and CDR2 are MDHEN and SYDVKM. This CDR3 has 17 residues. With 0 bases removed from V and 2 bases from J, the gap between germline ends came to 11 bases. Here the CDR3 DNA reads TGTGCCAGCAGTTTATGGGGTGAAGGTGCTGGGGCCAACGTCCTGACTTTC. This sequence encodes CASSLWGEGAGANVLTF.

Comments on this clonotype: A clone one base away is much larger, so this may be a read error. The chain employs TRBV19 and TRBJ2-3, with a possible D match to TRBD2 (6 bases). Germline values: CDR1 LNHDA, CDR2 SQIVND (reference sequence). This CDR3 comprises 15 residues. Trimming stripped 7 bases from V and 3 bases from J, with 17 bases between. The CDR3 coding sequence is TGTGCCAGTAATATCCGGAGGGGAAATACAGATACGCAGTATTTT. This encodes CASNIRRGNTDTQYF.